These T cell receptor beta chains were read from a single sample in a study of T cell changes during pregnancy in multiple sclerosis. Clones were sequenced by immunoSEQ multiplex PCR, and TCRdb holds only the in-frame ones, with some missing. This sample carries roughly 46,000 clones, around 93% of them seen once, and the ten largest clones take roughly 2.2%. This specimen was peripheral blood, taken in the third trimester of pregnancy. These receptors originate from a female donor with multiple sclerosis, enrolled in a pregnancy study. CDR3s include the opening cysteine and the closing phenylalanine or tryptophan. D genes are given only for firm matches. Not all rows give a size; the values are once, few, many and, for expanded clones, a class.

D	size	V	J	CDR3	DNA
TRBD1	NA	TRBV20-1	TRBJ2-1	CSAAGGYEQFF	TGCAGTGCCGCAGGGGGTTATGAGCAGTTCTTC
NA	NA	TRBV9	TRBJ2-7	CASSVSGITYEQYF	TGTGCCAGCAGCGTTAGCGGAATAACCTACGAGCAGTACTTC
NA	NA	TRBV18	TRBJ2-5	CASSPPFQETQYF	TGTGCCAGCTCACCACCCTTCCAAGAGACCCAGTACTTC
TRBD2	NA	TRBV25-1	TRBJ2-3	CASSERAGGRGTDTQYF	TGTGCCAGCAGTGAAAGAGCGGGCGGGAGAGGCACAGATACGCAGTATTTT
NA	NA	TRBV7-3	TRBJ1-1	CASSLIGEGTEAFF	TGTGCCAGCAGCTTAATTGGGGAGGGCACTGAAGCTTTCTTT
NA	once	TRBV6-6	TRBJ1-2	CASSYQGKANYGYTF	TGTGCCAGCAGTTACCAGGGCAAAGCTAACTATGGCTACACCTTC
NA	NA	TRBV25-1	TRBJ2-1	CASSQGYEQFF	TGTGCCAGCAGCCAGGGTTATGAGCAGTTCTTC
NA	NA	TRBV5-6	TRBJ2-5	CASSLLGRSQETQYF	TGTGCCAGCAGCTTGCTCGGCCGGAGCCAAGAGACCCAGTACTTC
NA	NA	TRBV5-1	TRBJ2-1	CASSGHPGLSNEQFF	TGCGCCAGCAGCGGCCACCCGGGACTTTCAAATGAGCAGTTCTTC
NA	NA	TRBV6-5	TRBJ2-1	CASSPLDSFNEQFF	TGTGCCAGCAGCCCCCTGGACTCCTTCAATGAGCAGTTCTTC
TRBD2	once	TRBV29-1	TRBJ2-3	CSVEGTTSGRVNTQYF	TGCAGCGTTGAGGGGACGACTAGCGGGAGAGTTAATACGCAGTATTTT
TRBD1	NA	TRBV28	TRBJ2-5	CASSPRQGLQETQYF	TGTGCCAGCAGCCCGAGACAGGGTCTCCAAGAGACCCAGTACTTC
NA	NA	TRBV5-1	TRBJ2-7	CASTDDSARYEQYF	TGCGCCAGCACAGATGACAGTGCTCGCTACGAGCAGTACTTC
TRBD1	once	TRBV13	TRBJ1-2	CASSIVGTGDGYTF	TGTGCCAGCAGCATCGTTGGGACAGGGGATGGCTACACCTTC
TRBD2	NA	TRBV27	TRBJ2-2	CASSSAGVGGELFF	TGTGCCAGCAGTTCAGCGGGAGTTGGCGGGGAGCTGTTTTTT
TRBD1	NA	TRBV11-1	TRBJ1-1	CASSIQGAGTEAFF	TGTGCCAGCAGCATACAGGGGGCAGGCACTGAAGCTTTCTTT
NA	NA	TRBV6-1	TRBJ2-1	CASRDRLNEQFF	TGTGCCAGCAGAGACAGGTTAAATGAGCAGTTCTTC
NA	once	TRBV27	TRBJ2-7	CASSWSGDTFYEQYF	TGTGCCAGCAGCTGGTCCGGGGACACCTTCTACGAGCAGTACTTC
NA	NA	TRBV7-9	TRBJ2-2	CASSSPRELFF	TGTGCCAGCAGCTCTCCCCGGGAGCTGTTTTTT
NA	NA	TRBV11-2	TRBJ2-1	CASSPRVVEQFF	TGTGCCAGCAGCCCCCGGGTTGTGGAGCAGTTCTTC
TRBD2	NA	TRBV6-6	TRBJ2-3	CASSLSGGTDTQYF	TGTGCCAGCAGTCTTAGCGGGGGCACAGATACGCAGTATTTT
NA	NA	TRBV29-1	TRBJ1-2	CSVETAGGYTF	TGCAGCGTTGAGACAGCGGGAGGCTACACCTTC
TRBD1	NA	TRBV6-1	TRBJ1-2	CASTPGQGGHGYTF	TGTGCCAGCACCCCGGGACAGGGAGGACATGGCTACACCTTC
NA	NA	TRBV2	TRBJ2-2	CASSEVGTGTGELFF	TGTGCCAGCAGTGAAGTCGGTACCGGCACCGGGGAGCTGTTTTTT
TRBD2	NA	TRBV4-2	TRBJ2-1	CASSPKGTSGSDEQFF	TGTGCCAGCAGCCCAAAAGGGACTAGCGGGAGTGATGAGCAGTTCTTC
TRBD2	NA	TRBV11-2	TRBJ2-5	CASSLEPRLAVMKTQYF	TGTGCCAGCAGCTTAGAGCCAAGGCTAGCGGTTATGAAGACCCAGTACTTC
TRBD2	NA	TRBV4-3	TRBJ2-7	CASSQDRLAGYEQYF	TGCGCCAGCAGCCAAGATCGGCTAGCGGGGTACGAGCAGTACTTC
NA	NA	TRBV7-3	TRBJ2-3	CASSPTSTDTQYF	TGTGCCAGCAGCCCTACTAGCACAGATACGCAGTATTTT
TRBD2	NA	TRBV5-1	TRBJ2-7	CASTVSGRGSSYEQYF	TGCGCCAGCACCGTTAGCGGGAGAGGCAGCTCCTACGAGCAGTACTTC
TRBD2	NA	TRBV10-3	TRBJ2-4	CAISAAGGPGAKNIQYF	TGTGCCATCAGCGCAGCGGGAGGGCCGGGGGCCAAAAACATTCAGTACTTC
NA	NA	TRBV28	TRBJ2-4	CASSSGLAKNIQYF	TGTGCCAGCAGTTCGGGTTTAGCCAAAAACATTCAGTACTTC
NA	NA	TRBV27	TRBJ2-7	CASSLGRNYEQYF	TGTGCCAGCTCCCTGGGCCGGAACTACGAGCAGTACTTC
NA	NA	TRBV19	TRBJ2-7	CASSILLWCCFPRDNTYEQYF	TGTGCCAGTAGTATATTATTGTGGTGTTGTTTCCCCAGGGACAACACCTACGAGCAGTACTTC
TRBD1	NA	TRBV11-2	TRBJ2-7	CASSSLDRGIVSEQYF	TGTGCCAGCAGCTCCCTTGACAGGGGGATAGTGAGCGAGCAGTACTTC
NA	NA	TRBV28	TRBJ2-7	CASSPRLGTTTLSYEQYF	TGTGCCAGCAGTCCTCGGTTGGGGACAACCACCCTCTCCTACGAGCAGTACTTC
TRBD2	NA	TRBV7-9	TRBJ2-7	CASSLAGTSGRQYF	TGTGCCAGCAGCTTAGCTGGGACTAGTGGGCGGCAGTACTTC
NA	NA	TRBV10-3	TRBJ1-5	CAISDVSLLEPQHF	TGTGCCATCAGTGACGTATCTCTCTTAGAGCCCCAGCATTTT